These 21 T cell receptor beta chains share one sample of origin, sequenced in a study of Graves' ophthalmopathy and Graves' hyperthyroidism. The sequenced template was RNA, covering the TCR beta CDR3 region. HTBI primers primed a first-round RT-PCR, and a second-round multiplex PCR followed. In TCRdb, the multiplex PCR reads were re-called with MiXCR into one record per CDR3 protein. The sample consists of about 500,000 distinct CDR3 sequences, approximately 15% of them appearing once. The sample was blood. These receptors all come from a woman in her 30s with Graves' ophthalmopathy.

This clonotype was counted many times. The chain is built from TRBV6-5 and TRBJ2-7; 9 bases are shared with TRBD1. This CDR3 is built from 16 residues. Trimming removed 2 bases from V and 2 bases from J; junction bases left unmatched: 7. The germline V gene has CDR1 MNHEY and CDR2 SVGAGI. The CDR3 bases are TGTGCCAGCAGTTACGGTGAGACAGGGGGGGCCTACGAGCAGTACTTC. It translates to CASSYGETGGAYEQYF.

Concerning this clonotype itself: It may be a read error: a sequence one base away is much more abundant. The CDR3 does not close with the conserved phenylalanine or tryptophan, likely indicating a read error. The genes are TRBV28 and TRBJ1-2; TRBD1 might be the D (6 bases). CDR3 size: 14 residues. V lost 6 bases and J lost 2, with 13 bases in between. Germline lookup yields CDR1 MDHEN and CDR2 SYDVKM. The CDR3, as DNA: TGTGCCAGCAGCCGTCGGGGGCTCAACTATGGCTACACCGTC. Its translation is CASSRRGLNYGYTV.

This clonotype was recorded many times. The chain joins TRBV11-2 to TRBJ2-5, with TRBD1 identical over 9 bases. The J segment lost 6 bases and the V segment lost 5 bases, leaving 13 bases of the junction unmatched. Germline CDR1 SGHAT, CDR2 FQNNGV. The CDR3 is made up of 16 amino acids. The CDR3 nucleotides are TGTGCCAGCAGCCCCCTATTACAGGGGGCGTTTAAGACCCAGTACTTC. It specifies CASSPLLQGAFKTQYF. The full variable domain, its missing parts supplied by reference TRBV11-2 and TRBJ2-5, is EAGVAQSPRYKIIEKRQSVAFWCNPISGHATLYWYQQILGQGPKLLIQFQNNGVVDDSQLPKDRFSAERLKGVDSTLKIQPAKLEDSAVYLCASSPLLQGAFKTQYFGPGTRLLVL.

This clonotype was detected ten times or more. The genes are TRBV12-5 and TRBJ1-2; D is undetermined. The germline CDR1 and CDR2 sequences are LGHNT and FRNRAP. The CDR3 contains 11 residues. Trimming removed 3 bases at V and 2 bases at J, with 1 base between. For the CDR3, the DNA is TGTGCTAGTGGTTTCAACTATGGCTACACCTTC. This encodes CASGFNYGYTF.

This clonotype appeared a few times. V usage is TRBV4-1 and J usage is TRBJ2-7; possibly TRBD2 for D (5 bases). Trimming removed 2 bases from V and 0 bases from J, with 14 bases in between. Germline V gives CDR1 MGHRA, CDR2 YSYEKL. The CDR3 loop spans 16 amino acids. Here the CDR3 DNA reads TGCGCCAGCAGCCAATTCGGAGGCACTCTCTCCTACGAGCAGTACTTC. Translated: CASSQFGGTLSYEQYF.

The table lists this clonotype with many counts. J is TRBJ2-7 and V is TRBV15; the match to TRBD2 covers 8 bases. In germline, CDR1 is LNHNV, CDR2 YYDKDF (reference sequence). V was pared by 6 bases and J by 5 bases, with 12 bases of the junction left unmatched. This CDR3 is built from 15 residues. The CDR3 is CATRQENGRGDEQYF. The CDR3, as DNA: TGTGCCACCAGACAGGAGAACGGGAGGGGGGACGAGCAGTACTTC. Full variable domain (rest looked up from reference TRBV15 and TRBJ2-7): DAMVIQNPRYQVTQFGKPVTLSCSQTLNHNVMYWYQQKSSQAPKLLFHYYDKDFNNEADTPDNFQSRRPNTSFCFLDIRSPGLGDTAMYLCATRQENGRGDEQYFGPGTRLTVT.

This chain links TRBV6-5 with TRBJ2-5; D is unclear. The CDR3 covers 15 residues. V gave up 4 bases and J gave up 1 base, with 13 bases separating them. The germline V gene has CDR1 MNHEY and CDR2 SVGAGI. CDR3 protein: CASSLIGQPQETQYF. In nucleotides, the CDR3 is TGTGCCAGCAGTTTGATTGGGCAGCCCCAAGAGACCCAGTACTTC.

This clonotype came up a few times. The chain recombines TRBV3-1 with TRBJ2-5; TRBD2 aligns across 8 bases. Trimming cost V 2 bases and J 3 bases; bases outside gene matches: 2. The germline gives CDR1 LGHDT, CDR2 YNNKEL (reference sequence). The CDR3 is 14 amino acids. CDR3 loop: CASSQREGKETQYF. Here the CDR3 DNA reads TGTGCCAGCAGCCAACGGGAGGGGAAAGAGACCCAGTACTTC.

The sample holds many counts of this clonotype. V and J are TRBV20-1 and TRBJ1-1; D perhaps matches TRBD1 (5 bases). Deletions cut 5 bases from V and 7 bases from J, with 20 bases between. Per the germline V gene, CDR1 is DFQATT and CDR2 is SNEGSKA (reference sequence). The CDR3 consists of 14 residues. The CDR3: CSAPNPGNYDEAFF. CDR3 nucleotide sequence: TGCAGTGCTCCAAATCCAGGGAATTATGATGAAGCTTTCTTT.

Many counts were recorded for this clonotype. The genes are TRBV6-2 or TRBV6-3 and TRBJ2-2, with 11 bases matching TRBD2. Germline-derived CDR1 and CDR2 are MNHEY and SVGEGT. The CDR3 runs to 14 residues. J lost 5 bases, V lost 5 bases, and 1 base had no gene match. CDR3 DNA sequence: TGTGCCAGCAGTCCTAGCGGGGGGACCGGGGAGCTGTTTTTT. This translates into CASSPSGGTGELFF.

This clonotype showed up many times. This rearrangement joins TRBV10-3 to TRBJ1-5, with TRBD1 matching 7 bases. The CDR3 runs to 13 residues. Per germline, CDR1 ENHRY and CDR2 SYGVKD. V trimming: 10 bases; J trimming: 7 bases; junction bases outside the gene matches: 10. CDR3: CATTEGGGQPQHF. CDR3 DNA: TGTGCCACCACCGAAGGGGGCGGACAGCCCCAGCATTTT.

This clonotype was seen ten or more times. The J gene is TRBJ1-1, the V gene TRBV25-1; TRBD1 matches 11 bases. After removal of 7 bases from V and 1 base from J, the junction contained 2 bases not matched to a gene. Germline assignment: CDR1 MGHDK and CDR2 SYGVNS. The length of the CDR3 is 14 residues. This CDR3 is CASTDRGPNTEAFF. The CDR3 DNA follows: TGTGCCAGCACGGACAGGGGGCCGAACACTGAAGCTTTCTTT.

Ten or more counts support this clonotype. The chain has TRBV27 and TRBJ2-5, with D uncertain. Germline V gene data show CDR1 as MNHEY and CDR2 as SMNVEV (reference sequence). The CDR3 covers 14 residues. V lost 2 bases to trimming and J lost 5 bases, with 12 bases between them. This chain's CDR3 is CASSLRLPRETQYF. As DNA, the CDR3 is TGTGCCAGCAGTTTAAGACTCCCGAGGGAGACCCAGTACTTC.

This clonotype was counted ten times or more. The CDR3 loop is CASRTGIRAEAFF. The CDR3 bases are TGTGCCAGCAGGACAGGGATTCGCGCTGAAGCTTTCTTT. This rearrangement joins TRBV6-2 or TRBV6-3 to TRBJ1-1; 7 bases line up with TRBD1. Trimming cost V 6 bases and J 6 bases; bases outside gene matches: 7. This CDR3 is 13 amino acids long. Germline V gives CDR1 MNHEY, CDR2 SVGEGT.

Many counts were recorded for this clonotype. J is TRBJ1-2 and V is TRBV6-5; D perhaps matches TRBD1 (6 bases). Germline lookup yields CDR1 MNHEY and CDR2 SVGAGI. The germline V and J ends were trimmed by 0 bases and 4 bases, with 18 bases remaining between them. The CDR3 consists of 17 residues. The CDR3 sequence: CASSYSSGGAWSYGYTF. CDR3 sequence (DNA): TGTGCCAGCAGTTACTCGAGCGGGGGGGCTTGGAGCTATGGCTACACCTTC.

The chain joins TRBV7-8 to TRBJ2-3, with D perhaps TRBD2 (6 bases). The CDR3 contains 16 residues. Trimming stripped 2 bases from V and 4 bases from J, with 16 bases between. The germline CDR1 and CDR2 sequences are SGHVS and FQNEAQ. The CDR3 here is CASSLYSAGSPDTQYF. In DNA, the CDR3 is TGTGCCAGCAGCTTATATTCGGCGGGAAGTCCAGATACGCAGTATTTT. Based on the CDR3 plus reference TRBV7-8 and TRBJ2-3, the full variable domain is GAGVSQSPRYKVAKRGQDVALRCDPISGHVSLFWYQQALGQGPEFLTYFQNEAQLDKSGLPSDRFFAERPEGSVSTLKIQRTQQEDSAVYLCASSLYSAGSPDTQYFGPGTRLTVL.

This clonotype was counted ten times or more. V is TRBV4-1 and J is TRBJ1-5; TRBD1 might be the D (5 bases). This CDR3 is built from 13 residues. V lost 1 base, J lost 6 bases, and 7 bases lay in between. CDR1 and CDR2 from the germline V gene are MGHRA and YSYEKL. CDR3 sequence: CASSQGGIQPQHF. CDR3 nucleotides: TGCGCCAGCAGCCAAGGGGGGATTCAGCCCCAGCATTTT.

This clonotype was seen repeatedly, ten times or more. Written as DNA, the CDR3 is TGTGCCAGCAGCCAAGGGGGAGGGGTCACTGAAGCTTTCTTT. Protein product: CASSQGGGVTEAFF. The chain is built from TRBV14 and TRBJ1-1, with D possibly being TRBD1 (5 bases). In germline, CDR1 is SGHDN, CDR2 FVKESK. The V gene lost 1 base and the J gene lost 4 bases, with 10 bases spanning the gap. This CDR3 contains 14 residues.

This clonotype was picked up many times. The CDR3 reads CASSQTTGVVEAFF. CDR3 nucleotide sequence: TGCGCCAGCAGCCAGACGACAGGGGTCGTTGAAGCTTTCTTT. The chain combines TRBV5-1 with TRBJ1-1, with TRBD1 matching 8 bases. Germline CDR1 reads SGHRS; CDR2 reads YFSETQ. Trimming cost V 4 bases and J 7 bases; bases outside gene matches: 9. The length of the CDR3 is 14 residues.

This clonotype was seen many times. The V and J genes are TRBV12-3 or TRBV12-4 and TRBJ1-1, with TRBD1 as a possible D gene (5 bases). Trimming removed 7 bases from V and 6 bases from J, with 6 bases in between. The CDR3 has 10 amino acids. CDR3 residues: CASMGAEAFF. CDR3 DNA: TGTGCCAGCATGGGGGCTGAAGCTTTCTTT.

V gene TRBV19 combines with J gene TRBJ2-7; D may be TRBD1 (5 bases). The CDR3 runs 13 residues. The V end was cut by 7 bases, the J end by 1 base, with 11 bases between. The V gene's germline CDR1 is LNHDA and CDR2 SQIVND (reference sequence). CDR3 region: CASTKGSSYEQYF. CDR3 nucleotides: TGTGCCAGTACTAAGGGGTCGTCCTACGAGCAGTACTTC.